This T cell receptor (beta chain) was sequenced during a study of metastatic and nonmetastatic thyroid tumors. Study information: Comparison of repertoires was carried out across blood and tumor or nodule tissue from malignant and benign thyroid patients. General observations from the study: Reported TCR beta diversity, measured in blood and tumor, was significantly higher for malignant thyroid tumors than for benign nodules.

Authors' methods: The distant-metastasis classifier for papillary thyroid cancer was built from CDR3 differences across clinicopathological groups. TCRdb re-analyzed the PCR reads using MiXCR. TCRdb's processing, not the authors' own work, is the source of the V and J calls. The sample lists 7,700 or so clones, approximately 29% occurring once. The table lists this clone with many counts. Its specificity is unknown. Prior to thyroid surgery, none of the patients had received any treatment. The source of this sequence is a female donor with papillary thyroid cancer or a benign thyroid nodule (not recorded which). Some clones in this sample may be carry-over from other donors' samples. Input material: tumor tissue.

CDR3 bases: TGTGCCAGCCGACAGGGGGCCTTACAAGAGACCCAGTACTTC. Amino acids: CASRQGALQETQYF. The chain is built from TRBV27 and TRBJ2-5, with 10 nucleotides matching TRBD1. This CDR3 spans 14 amino acids. J lost 2 bases, V lost 8 bases, and 5 bases had no gene match. Per the germline V gene, CDR1 is MNHEY and CDR2 is SMNVEV (reference sequence).